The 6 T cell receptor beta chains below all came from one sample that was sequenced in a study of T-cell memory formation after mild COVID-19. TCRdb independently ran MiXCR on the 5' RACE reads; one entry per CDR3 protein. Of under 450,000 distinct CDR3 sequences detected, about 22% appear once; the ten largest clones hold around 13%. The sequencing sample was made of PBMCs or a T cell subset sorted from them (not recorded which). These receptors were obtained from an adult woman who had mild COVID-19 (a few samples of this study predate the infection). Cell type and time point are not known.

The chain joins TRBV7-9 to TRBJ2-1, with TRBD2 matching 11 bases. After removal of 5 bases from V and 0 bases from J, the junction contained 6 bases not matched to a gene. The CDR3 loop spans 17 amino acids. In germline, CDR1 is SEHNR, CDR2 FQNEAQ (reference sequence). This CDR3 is CASSPPGLAVSYNEQFF. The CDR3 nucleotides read TGTGCCAGCAGCCCACCGGGACTAGCGGTCTCCTACAATGAGCAGTTCTTC.

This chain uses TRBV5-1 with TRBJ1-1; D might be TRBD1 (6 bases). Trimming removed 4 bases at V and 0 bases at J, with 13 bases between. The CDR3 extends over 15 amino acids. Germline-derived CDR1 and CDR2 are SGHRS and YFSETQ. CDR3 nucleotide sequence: TGCGCCAGCAGCCCGGGACACCTAATGAACACTGAAGCTTTCTTT. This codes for CASSPGHLMNTEAFF.

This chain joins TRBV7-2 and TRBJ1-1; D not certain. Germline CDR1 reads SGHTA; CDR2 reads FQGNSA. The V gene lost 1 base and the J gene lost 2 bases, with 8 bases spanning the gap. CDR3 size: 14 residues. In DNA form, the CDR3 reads TGTGCCAGCAGCTTAGGTGGGATAAACACTGAAGCTTTCTTT. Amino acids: CASSLGGINTEAFF. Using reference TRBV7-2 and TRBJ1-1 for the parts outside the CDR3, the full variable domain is GAGVSQSPSNKVTEKGKDVELRCDPISGHTALYWYRQSLGQGLEFLIYFQGNSAPDKSGLPSDRFSAERTGGSVSTLTIQRTQQEDSAVYLCASSLGGINTEAFFGQGTRLTVV.

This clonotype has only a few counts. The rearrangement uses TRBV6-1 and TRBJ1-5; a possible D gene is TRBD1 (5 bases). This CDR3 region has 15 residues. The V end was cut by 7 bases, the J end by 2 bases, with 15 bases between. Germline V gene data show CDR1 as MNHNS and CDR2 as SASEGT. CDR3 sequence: CASNPGSLGNQPQHF. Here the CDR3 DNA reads TGTGCCAGCAATCCAGGGAGCTTGGGCAATCAGCCCCAGCATTTT.

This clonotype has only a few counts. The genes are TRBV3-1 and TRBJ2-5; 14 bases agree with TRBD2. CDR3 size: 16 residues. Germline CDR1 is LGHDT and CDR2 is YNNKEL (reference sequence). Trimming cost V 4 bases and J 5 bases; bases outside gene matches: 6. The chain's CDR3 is CASSLRTSGRRETQYF. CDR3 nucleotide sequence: TGTGCCAGCAGCCTTCGGACTAGCGGGAGGAGGGAGACCCAGTACTTC.

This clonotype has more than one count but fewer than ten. CDR3 nucleotides: TGTGCCAGCAGCTTAACCCCTAATACTATGTGGGGCTATGGCTACACCTTC. Translating it yields CASSLTPNTMWGYGYTF. V and J are TRBV5-8 and TRBJ1-2; D is undetermined. This CDR3 is 17 amino acids long. CDR1 is SGHTS and CDR2 is YDEGEE in the germline V gene. Trimming pared 2 bases from V and 4 bases from J, leaving 21 bases between.